This entry lists 29 T cell receptor beta chains sequenced from one sample in a study of metastatic and nonmetastatic thyroid tumors. TCRdb re-analyzed the PCR reads using MiXCR. The top ten clones hold about 3.6% of a sample with about 92,000 clones, more than 13% of them seen once. Prior to thyroid surgery, none of the patients had received any treatment. Sequenced: blood. The receptor set was obtained from a female donor with papillary thyroid cancer or a benign thyroid nodule (not recorded which). Some clones in this sample may be carry-over from other donors' samples.

Regarding this clone: At one end the junction does not follow the germline gene, possibly because of a read error. V usage is TRBV28 and J usage is TRBJ2-7, with D tentatively TRBD1 or TRBD2 (5 bases each). Looked up from germline, CDR1 is MDHEN and CDR2 is SYDVKM. CDR3 size: 11 residues. CDR3 in amino acids: CASSLGVDQYF. CDR3 nucleotide sequence: TGTGCCAGCAGCCTGGGGGTCGATCAGTACTTT.

The table lists this clone with many counts. The CDR3 DNA reads TGTGCCAGTAGGATGACATCAGATAGCTCTGAAGCTTTCTTT. It translates to CASRMTSDSSEAFF. The genes are TRBV19 and TRBJ1-1; D unresolved. Germline V gene data show CDR1 as LNHDA and CDR2 as SQIVND (reference sequence). V was clipped by 6 bases and J by 6 bases, with 17 bases between them. This CDR3 is 14 amino acids long.

This clone was observed at least ten times. The chain employs TRBV6-5 and TRBJ1-2; D ambiguous. CDR1 is MNHEY and CDR2 is SVGAGI in the germline V gene. V was shortened by 3 bases and J by 2 bases, with 7 bases between the two germline ends. CDR3 length: 13 amino acids. CDR3 protein: CASSYTPNYGYTF. CDR3 nucleotides: TGTGCCAGCAGTTATACTCCAAACTATGGCTACACCTTC.

This clone was detected many times. V gene TRBV10-3 combines with J gene TRBJ2-2, with a weak D call TRBD2 (6 bases). The germline V gene has CDR1 ENHRY and CDR2 SYGVKD. The CDR3 consists of 13 residues. This CDR3 is CGAGTTGAGELFF. The CDR3 DNA reads TGTGGGGCAGGAACCACGGGGGCCGGGGAGCTGTTTTTT.

This clone was recorded many times. The chain has TRBV13 and TRBJ1-4, with D perhaps matching TRBD1 (5 bases). Germline V CDR1 and CDR2: PRHDT, FYEKMQ (reference sequence). This CDR3 spans 16 amino acids. Trimming pared 4 bases from V and 2 bases from J, leaving 14 bases between. The CDR3 is CASSSSSGTTNEKLFF. The DNA for the CDR3 is TGTGCCAGCAGCTCCTCTTCAGGGACGACTAATGAAAAACTGTTTTTT.

About this clone: This may come from a read error, since a much larger clone is one base off. The gene calls are TRBV14 and TRBJ1-1; 7 bases agree with TRBD1. Per the germline V gene, CDR1 is SGHDN and CDR2 is FVKESK. The CDR3 contains 13 residues. The V segment lost 7 bases and the J segment 3 bases; nucleotides outside the gene matches: 5. The CDR3 DNA reads TGTGCCAGCATCAGACAGGGCTACACTGAAGCTTTCTTT. Amino acid sequence: CASIRQGYTEAFF. Filled out from reference TRBV14 and TRBJ1-1, the complete variable domain reads EAGVTQFPSHSVIEKGQTVTLRCDPISGHDNLYWYRRVMGKEIKFLLHFVKESKQDESGMPNNRFLAERTGGTYSTLKVQPAELEDSGVYFCASIRQGYTEAFFGQGTRLTVV.

This clone was picked up many times. The chain recombines TRBV7-6 with TRBJ2-3; no clear D gene. V lost 0 bases, J lost 2 bases, and 12 bases lay in between. Germline values: CDR1 SGHVS, CDR2 FNYEAQ. The CDR3 consists of 16 residues. The CDR3 protein is CASSLAIVGVTDTQYF. In DNA, the CDR3 is TGTGCCAGCAGCTTAGCAATTGTAGGAGTCACAGATACGCAGTATTTT.

This clone occurred a few times. A much larger clone is a single base away; this may be a read error. Other DNA sequences in this specimen translate into the identical CDR3. V gene TRBV29-1 combines with J gene TRBJ2-1; 8 bases are shared with TRBD1. This CDR3 has 13 amino acids. Germline assignment: CDR1 SQVTM and CDR2 ANQGSEA. Losses at the gene ends were 7 bases for V and 2 bases for J; bases not matched to a gene: 4. In nucleotides, the CDR3 is TGCAGCGCCGGACAGGGCGCCTACAATGAGCAGTTCTTC. It translates to CSAGQGAYNEQFF.

The CDR3 nucleotides are TGTGCCACCAGTTACCCGTACCGCTACCAAGAGACCCAGTACTTC. Translated, it gives CATSYPYRYQETQYF. The chain joins TRBV24-1 to TRBJ2-5; no clear D gene. CDR3 size: 15 residues. Germline CDR1 KGHDR, CDR2 SFDVKD. V shed 6 bases and J shed 0 bases, with 13 bases lying between them.

Many counts were recorded for this clone. The same CDR3 arises from other DNA sequences in this sample as well. The chain employs TRBV28 and TRBJ2-1, with 10 positions matching TRBD2. CDR1 is MDHEN and CDR2 is SYDVKM in the germline V gene. The CDR3 contains 20 residues. The trim removed 8 bases at V and 6 bases at J, leaving 25 bases unmatched. CDR3 DNA sequence: TGTGCCAGCTCCAATCGGCTTCCTCACAGTAGGGCTAGCGGGGGCAATGAGCAGTTCTTC. Translated: CASSNRLPHSRASGGNEQFF.

This clone was picked up many times. The V gene is TRBV30, the J gene TRBJ1-5, with a weak D call TRBD1 (5 bases). The CDR3 is 14 residues long. CDR1 and CDR2 (germline): GTSNPN, SVGIG (reference sequence). The V end was cut by 2 bases, the J end by 7 bases, with 15 bases between. This CDR3 reads CAWSTGRGKQPQHF. CDR3 in DNA: TGTGCCTGGAGTACAGGAAGAGGAAAGCAGCCCCAGCATTTT.

This clone was recorded many times. This chain uses TRBV2 with TRBJ2-2; D perhaps matches TRBD1 (7 bases). The CDR3 loop spans 15 amino acids. Germline assignment: CDR1 SNHLY and CDR2 FYNNEI. V was pared by 5 bases and J by 5 bases, with 15 bases between. CDR3 loop: CASSPRTGGTGELFF. For the CDR3, the DNA is TGTGCCAGCAGTCCTCGGACAGGAGGGACCGGGGAGCTGTTTTTT.

This clone has ten or more counts. The chain uses TRBV20-1 and TRBJ2-3; D gene ambiguous. CDR1 DFQATT and CDR2 SNEGSKA come from the germline V gene (reference sequence). The CDR3 runs to 13 residues. The V and J ends lost 1 base and 8 bases respectively, with 13 bases between them. CDR3 amino acids: CSARGLDSITQYF. The CDR3 DNA follows: TGCAGTGCTAGAGGGCTAGACTCTATTACGCAGTATTTT.

There are many counts of this clone. This rearrangement joins TRBV19 to TRBJ2-7; 7 positions agree with TRBD1. Germline-derived CDR1 and CDR2 are LNHDA and SQIVND (reference sequence). This CDR3 is 14 amino acids long. With V trimmed by 4 bases and J by 5 bases, 8 bases remained unmatched. The CDR3 protein is CASSTSTGVDEQYF. The CDR3 coding sequence is TGTGCCAGTAGTACCTCTACAGGGGTGGACGAGCAGTACTTC. Combining the CDR3 with reference TRBV19 and TRBJ2-7 gives the whole variable domain DGGITQSPKYLFRKEGQNVTLSCEQNLNHDAMYWYRQDPGQGLRLIYYSQIVNDFQKGDIAEGYSVSREKKESFPLTVTSAQKNPTAFYLCASSTSTGVDEQYFGPGTRLTVT.

This clone was detected ten times or more. V usage is TRBV20-1 and J usage is TRBJ1-4; D not resolved. Trimming cost V 3 bases and J 4 bases, with 6 bases left between them. The CDR3 is 12 residues long. From germline, CDR1 is DFQATT and CDR2 SNEGSKA (reference sequence). Written as DNA, the CDR3 is TGCAGTGCTAGCGGGGTTAATGAAAAACTGTTTTTT. Amino acid sequence: CSASGVNEKLFF.

This clone was found a few times. The rearrangement joins TRBV6-1 to TRBJ2-7; TRBD1 agrees at 10 bases. The CDR3 spans 13 residues. Germline values: CDR1 MNHNS, CDR2 SASEGT. V gave up 8 bases and J gave up 1 base; unmatched junction bases: 2. The CDR3 region is CASLDRGSYEQYF. The CDR3 DNA sequence: TGTGCCAGCCTGGACAGGGGGTCCTACGAGCAGTACTTC.

The sample holds many counts of this clone. The rearrangement links TRBV3-1 to TRBJ1-1; a possible D gene is TRBD1 (6 bases). Looked up from germline, CDR1 is LGHDT and CDR2 is YNNKEL (reference sequence). The CDR3 consists of 14 residues. The V end lost 4 bases, the J end lost 3 bases, and 12 bases lay between the germline ends. DNA for the CDR3: TGTGCCAGCAGCCCCAACAGGGTAGACACTGAAGCTTTCTTT. This codes for CASSPNRVDTEAFF. The full variable domain, its missing parts supplied by reference TRBV3-1 and TRBJ1-1, is DTAVSQTPKYLVTQMGNDKSIKCEQNLGHDTMYWYKQDSKKFLKIMFSYNNKELIINETVPNRFSPKSPDKAHLNLHINSLELGDSAVYFCASSPNRVDTEAFFGQGTRLTVV.

In this sample, this clone turned up a few times. A much larger clone differs by one base, so this may be a read error. The same CDR3 is also encoded by other DNA sequences in this sample. The chain combines TRBV19 with TRBJ1-1; no clear D. Per the germline V gene, CDR1 is LNHDA and CDR2 is SQIVND (reference sequence). The CDR3 spans 13 residues. Between the trimmed V and J ends, which lost 3 bases and 1 base, there was a span of 6 bases. The CDR3 DNA is TGTGCCAGTAGTATCGCGGAGAACACTGAAGCTTTCTTT. It translates to CASSIAENTEAFF.

The chain combines TRBV24-1 with TRBJ2-3, with a possible D match to TRBD2 (7 bases). Trimming shortened V by 4 bases and J by 2 bases, and 18 bases separated the two germline ends. CDR1 and CDR2 from the germline V gene are KGHDR and SFDVKD. The CDR3 extends over 17 amino acids. CDR3 nucleotide sequence: TGTGCCACCAGTGACCAGGGGACTACCTCTTACACAGATACGCAGTATTTT. Amino acid sequence: CATSDQGTTSYTDTQYF.

For this clone: A much larger clone lies a single base off, so this may be a read error. The chain carries TRBV7-9 and TRBJ1-1; unclear D gene. The V and J ends lost 2 bases and 4 bases respectively, with 14 bases between them. In germline, CDR1 is SEHNR, CDR2 FQNEAQ (reference sequence). The CDR3 consists of 15 residues. The CDR3 is CASSLFSAWGTEAFF. The CDR3 DNA follows: TGTGCCAGCAGCTTATTTTCCGCATGGGGCACTGAAGCTTTCTTT.

In this sample, this clone turned up a few times. The rearrangement links TRBV5-5 to TRBJ2-7, with 9 nucleotides matching TRBD1. CDR3 size: 16 residues. Germline V CDR1 and CDR2: SGHKS, YYEKEE (reference sequence). V shed 9 bases and J 3 bases; nucleotides not matched to a gene: 16. The CDR3 sequence is CANSFANTGGGYEQYF. The CDR3 nucleotides are TGTGCCAACAGTTTCGCTAATACAGGGGGCGGCTACGAGCAGTACTTC.

This clone was detected many times. The rearrangement links TRBV11-2 to TRBJ2-1; D call uncertain. V gave up 3 bases and J gave up 0 bases, with 9 bases separating them. Germline CDR1 SGHAT, CDR2 FQNNGV. The CDR3 totals 15 residues. The CDR3 DNA is TGTGCCAGCAGCTTTGGTATTCGCTCCTACAATGAGCAGTTCTTC. Its protein is CASSFGIRSYNEQFF. Variable domain in full (rest from reference TRBV11-2 and TRBJ2-1): EAGVAQSPRYKIIEKRQSVAFWCNPISGHATLYWYQQILGQGPKLLIQFQNNGVVDDSQLPKDRFSAERLKGVDSTLKIQPAKLEDSAVYLCASSFGIRSYNEQFFGPGTRLTVL.

This clone was detected many times. The genes are TRBV27 and TRBJ1-6; maybe TRBD1 (5 bases). Trimming stripped 5 bases from V and 4 bases from J, with 12 bases between. This CDR3 is built from 15 residues. Germline CDR1 is MNHEY and CDR2 is SMNVEV (reference sequence). CDR3 region: CASSLGGGYNSPLHF. The DNA for the CDR3 is TGTGCCAGCAGTCTCGGGGGAGGGTATAATTCACCCCTCCACTTT.

This clone was seen repeatedly, ten times or more. The rearrangement uses TRBV5-6 and TRBJ2-7; TRBD1 aligns across 7 bases. V was pared by 3 bases and J by 7 bases, with 1 base of the junction left unmatched. CDR3 length equals 11 residues. Per the germline V gene, CDR1 is SGHDT and CDR2 is YYEEEE. CDR3 residues: CASSSGGEQYF. The CDR3 DNA reads TGTGCCAGCAGCTCAGGGGGAGAGCAGTACTTC.

This clone was seen repeatedly, ten times or more. The chain recombines TRBV12-3 or TRBV12-4 with TRBJ2-1, with 9 bases identical to TRBD2. The CDR3 sequence is 13 residues long. J lost 10 bases, V lost 3 bases, and 4 bases had no gene match. The DNA of the CDR3 is TGTGCCAGCAGTTTCCGCGGGGGGGGAGAGCAGTTCTTC. Translated: CASSFRGGGEQFF.

This clone showed up many times. The same CDR3 also results from other DNA sequences found in this sample. This chain joins TRBV28 and TRBJ2-2; D gene uncertain. This CDR3 is 15 amino acids long. From germline, CDR1 is MDHEN and CDR2 SYDVKM. V was trimmed by 2 bases and J by 5 bases, leaving 12 bases between them. Here the CDR3 reads CASSLGSMGTGELFF. The CDR3 bases are TGTGCCAGCAGTTTAGGGTCAATGGGGACCGGGGAGCTGTTTTTT.

This clone was recorded many times. The rearrangement uses TRBV27 and TRBJ2-6; D is unresolved. The CDR3 runs 13 residues. Germline CDR1 MNHEY, CDR2 SMNVEV (reference sequence). V lost 11 bases and J lost 2, with 10 bases in between. This CDR3 reads CALNKAGANVLTF. The DNA of the CDR3 is TGTGCCTTAAATAAGGCTGGGGCCAACGTCCTGACTTTC.

This clone was found many times. This sequence joins TRBV18 and TRBJ2-7; D is uncertain. V was shortened by 3 bases and J by 3 bases, with 9 bases between the two germline ends. Looked up from germline, CDR1 is KGHSH and CDR2 is LQKENI. This CDR3 has 13 residues. The CDR3 is CASSPIGHYEQYF. CDR3 coding DNA: TGTGCCAGCTCACCCATTGGCCACTACGAGCAGTACTTC.

This clone was counted between two and nine times. A single base separates this from a much larger clone, so it may be a read error. This same CDR3 is encoded by further DNA sequences in the sample. The chain recombines TRBV10-1 with TRBJ2-1; TRBD2 agrees at 11 bases. The CDR3 is 16 amino acids. The germline V gene encodes CDR1 WNHNN and CDR2 SYGVQD (reference sequence). V was pared by 6 bases and J by 7 bases, with 11 bases of the junction left unmatched. The CDR3 nucleotides are TGCGCCAGCAGCTTCGGACTAGCGGGTTCCAGGAATGAGCAGTTCTTC. It codes for CASSFGLAGSRNEQFF.